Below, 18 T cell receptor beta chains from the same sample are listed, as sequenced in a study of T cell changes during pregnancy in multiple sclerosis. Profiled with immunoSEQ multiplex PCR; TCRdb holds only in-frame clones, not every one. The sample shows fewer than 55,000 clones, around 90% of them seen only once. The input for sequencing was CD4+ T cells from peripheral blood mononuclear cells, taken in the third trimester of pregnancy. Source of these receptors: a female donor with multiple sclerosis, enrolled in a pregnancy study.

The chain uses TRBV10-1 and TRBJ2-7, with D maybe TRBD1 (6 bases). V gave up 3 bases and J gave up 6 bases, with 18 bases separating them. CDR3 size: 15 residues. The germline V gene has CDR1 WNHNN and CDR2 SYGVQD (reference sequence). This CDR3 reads CASSDRRDTLAEQYF. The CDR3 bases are TGCGCCAGCAGTGATCGCCGGGACACATTAGCCGAGCAGTACTTC.

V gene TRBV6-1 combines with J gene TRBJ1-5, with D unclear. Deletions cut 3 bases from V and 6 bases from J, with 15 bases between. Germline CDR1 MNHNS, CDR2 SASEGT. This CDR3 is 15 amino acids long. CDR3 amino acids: CASSESWEQSQPQHF. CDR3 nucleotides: TGTGCCAGCAGTGAGAGTTGGGAGCAGAGTCAGCCCCAGCATTTT.

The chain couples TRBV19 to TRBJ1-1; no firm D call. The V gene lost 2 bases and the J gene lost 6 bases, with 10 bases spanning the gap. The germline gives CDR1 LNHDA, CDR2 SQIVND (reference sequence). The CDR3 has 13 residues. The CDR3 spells CASSILGPSEAFF. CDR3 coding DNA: TGTGCCAGTAGTATACTGGGCCCCTCTGAAGCTTTCTTT.

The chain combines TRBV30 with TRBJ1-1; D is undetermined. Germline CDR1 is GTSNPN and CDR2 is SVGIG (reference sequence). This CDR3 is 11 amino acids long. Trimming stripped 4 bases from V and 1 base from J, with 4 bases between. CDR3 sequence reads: CAWNKNTEAFF. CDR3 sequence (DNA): TGTGCCTGGAACAAGAACACTGAAGCTTTCTTT.

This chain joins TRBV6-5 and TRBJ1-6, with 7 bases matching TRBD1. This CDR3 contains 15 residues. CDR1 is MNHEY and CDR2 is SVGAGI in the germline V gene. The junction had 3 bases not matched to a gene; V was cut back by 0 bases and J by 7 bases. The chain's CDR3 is CASSYSPTGNSPLHF. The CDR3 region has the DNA TGTGCCAGCAGTTACTCTCCGACAGGGAATTCACCCCTCCACTTT.

The CDR3 DNA reads TGTGCCAGCAGGCCTAGCGGGGCCCAAGAGACCCAGTACTTC. It codes for CASRPSGAQETQYF. V gene TRBV6-5 combines with J gene TRBJ2-5, with TRBD2 matching 9 bases. The J segment lost 1 base and the V segment lost 6 bases, leaving 3 bases of the junction unmatched. The CDR3 totals 14 residues. Germline values: CDR1 MNHEY, CDR2 SVGAGI.

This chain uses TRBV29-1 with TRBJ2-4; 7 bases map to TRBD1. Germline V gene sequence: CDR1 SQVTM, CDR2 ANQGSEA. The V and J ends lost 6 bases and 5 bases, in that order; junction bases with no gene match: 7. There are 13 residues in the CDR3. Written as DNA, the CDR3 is TGCAGCGTCTCCCGGGACAGCCAAAACATTCAGTACTTC. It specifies CSVSRDSQNIQYF.

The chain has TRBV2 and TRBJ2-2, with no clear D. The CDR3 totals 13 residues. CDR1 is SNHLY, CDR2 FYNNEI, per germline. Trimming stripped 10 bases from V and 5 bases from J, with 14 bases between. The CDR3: CATCPSPTGELFF. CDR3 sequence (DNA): TGTGCCACCTGTCCCAGTCCTACCGGGGAGCTGTTTTTT.

CDR3 coding DNA: TGTGCCAGCAGCTTACCCGGGACTTCTTCCGCAGATACGCAGTATTTT. Residues: CASSLPGTSSADTQYF. V is TRBV11-1 and J is TRBJ2-3; D is perhaps TRBD2 (6 bases). V lost 2 bases to trimming and J lost 4 bases, with 16 bases between them. Germline CDR1 and CDR2: SGHAT and FQDESV (reference sequence). This CDR3 is 16 amino acids long.

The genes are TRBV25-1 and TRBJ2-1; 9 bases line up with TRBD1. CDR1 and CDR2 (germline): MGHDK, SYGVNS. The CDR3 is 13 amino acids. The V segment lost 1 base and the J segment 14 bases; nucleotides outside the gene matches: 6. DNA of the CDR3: TGTGCCAGCAGTGAATTGGGGGACAGGGTGGAGTTCTTC. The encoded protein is CASSELGDRVEFF.

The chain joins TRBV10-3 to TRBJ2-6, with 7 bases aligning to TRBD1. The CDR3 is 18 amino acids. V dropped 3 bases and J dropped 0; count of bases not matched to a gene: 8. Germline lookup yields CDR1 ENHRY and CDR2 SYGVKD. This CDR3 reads CAISELQGRGSGANVLTF. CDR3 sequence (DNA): TGTGCCATCAGTGAATTACAGGGGCGCGGCTCTGGGGCCAACGTCCTGACTTTC.

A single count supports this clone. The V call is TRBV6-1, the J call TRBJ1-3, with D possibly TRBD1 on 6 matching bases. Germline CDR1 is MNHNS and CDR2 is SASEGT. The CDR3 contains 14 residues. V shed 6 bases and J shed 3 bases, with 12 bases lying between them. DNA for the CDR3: TGTGCCAGCAGGTTACAGGGTAGTGGAAACACCATATATTTT. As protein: CASRLQGSGNTIYF.

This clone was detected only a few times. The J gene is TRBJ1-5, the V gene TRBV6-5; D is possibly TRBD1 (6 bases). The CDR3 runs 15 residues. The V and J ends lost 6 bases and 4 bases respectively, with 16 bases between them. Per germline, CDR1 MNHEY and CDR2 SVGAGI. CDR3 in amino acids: CASSPSKTGNQPQHF. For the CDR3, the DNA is TGTGCCAGCAGCCCTTCGAAGACAGGAAATCAGCCCCAGCATTTT.

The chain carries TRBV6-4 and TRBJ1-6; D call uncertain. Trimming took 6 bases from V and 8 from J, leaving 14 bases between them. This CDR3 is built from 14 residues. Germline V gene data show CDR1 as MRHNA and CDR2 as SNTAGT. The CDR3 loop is CASRRAASDSPLHF. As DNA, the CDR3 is TGTGCCAGCAGAAGAGCGGCGTCGGATTCACCCCTCCACTTT.

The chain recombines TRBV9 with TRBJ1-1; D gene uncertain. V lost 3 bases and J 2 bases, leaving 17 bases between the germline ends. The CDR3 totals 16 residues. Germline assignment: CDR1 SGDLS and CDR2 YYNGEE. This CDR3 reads CASSAGPGLLNTEAFF. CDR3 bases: TGTGCCAGCAGCGCCGGCCCGGGATTACTAAACACTGAAGCTTTCTTT.

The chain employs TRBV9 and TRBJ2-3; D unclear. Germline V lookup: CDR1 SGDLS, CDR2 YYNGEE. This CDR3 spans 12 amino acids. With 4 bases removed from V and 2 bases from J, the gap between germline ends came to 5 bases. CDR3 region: CASSRDTDTQYF. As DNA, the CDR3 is TGTGCCAGCAGCCGAGACACAGATACGCAGTATTTT.

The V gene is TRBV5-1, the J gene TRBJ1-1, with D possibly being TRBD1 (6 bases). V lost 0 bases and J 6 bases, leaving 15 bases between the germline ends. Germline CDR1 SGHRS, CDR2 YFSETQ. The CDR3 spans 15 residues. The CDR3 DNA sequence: TGCGCCAGCAGCTTGGTGGCAGGGGCAACGGCTGAAGCTTTCTTT. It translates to CASSLVAGATAEAFF. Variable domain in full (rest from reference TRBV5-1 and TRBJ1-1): KAGVTQTPRYLIKTRGQQVTLSCSPISGHRSVSWYQQTPGQGLQFLFEYFSETQRNKGNFPGRFSGRQFSNSRSEMNVSTLELGDSALYLCASSLVAGATAEAFFGQGTRLTVV.

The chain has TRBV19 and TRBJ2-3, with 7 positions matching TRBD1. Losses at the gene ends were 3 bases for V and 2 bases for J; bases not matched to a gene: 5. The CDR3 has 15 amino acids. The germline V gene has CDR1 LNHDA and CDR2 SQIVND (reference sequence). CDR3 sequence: CASSIDRVSTDTQYF. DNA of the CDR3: TGTGCCAGTAGTATCGACAGGGTATCCACAGATACGCAGTATTTT.